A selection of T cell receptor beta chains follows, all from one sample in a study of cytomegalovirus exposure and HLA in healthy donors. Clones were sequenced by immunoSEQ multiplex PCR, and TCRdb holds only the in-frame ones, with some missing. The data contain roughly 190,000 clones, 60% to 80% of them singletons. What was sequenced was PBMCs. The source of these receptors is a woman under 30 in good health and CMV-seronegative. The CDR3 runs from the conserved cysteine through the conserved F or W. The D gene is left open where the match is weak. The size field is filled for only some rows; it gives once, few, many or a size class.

CDR3nt: TGTGCCAGCGCCCTCCCAGGGGGTTCCTACAATGAGCAGTTCTTC; CDR3aa: CASALPGGSYNEQFF; j_gene: TRBJ2-1; d_gene: TRBD1; abundance: once; v_gene: TRBV28
CDR3nt: TGTGCCAGCAGTGCGGTCTCTAGCGGGTTTCTCGATGAGCAGTTCTTC; CDR3aa: CASSAVSSGFLDEQFF; j_gene: TRBJ2-1; d_gene: TRBD2; abundance: NA; v_gene: TRBV28
CDR3nt: TGTGCCAGCAGCGTAGGGGGACATGATAACTATGGCTACACCTTC; CDR3aa: CASSVGGHDNYGYTF; j_gene: TRBJ1-2; d_gene: NA; abundance: NA; v_gene: TRBV9
CDR3nt: TGTGCCAGCAGGGGGGGGACGGGTACAAGAGGGTCACCCCTCCACTTT; CDR3aa: CASRGGTGTRGSPLHF; j_gene: TRBJ1-6; d_gene: NA; abundance: NA; v_gene: TRBV2
CDR3nt: TGTGCCAGCAGTCTCGAAGGACAGCTCTCACCCCTCCACTTT; CDR3aa: CASSLEGQLSPLHF; j_gene: TRBJ1-6; d_gene: NA; abundance: NA; v_gene: TRBV28
CDR3nt: TGCGCCAGCAGCCTCGGTTTATACGCCCTTACTAGCGGGGGGGTTAGCTCCTACGAGCAGTACTTC; CDR3aa: CASSLGLYALTSGGVSSYEQYF; j_gene: TRBJ2-7; d_gene: TRBD2; abundance: few; v_gene: TRBV5-1
CDR3nt: TGTGCCAGCACCTTAGAAAGGGGACAGCCCCAGCATTTT; CDR3aa: CASTLERGQPQHF; j_gene: TRBJ1-5; d_gene: NA; abundance: NA; v_gene: TRBV6-1
CDR3nt: TGTGCCAGTAGTATGGAGGGGTACGAGCAGTACTTC; CDR3aa: CASSMEGYEQYF; j_gene: TRBJ2-7; d_gene: NA; abundance: NA; v_gene: TRBV19
CDR3nt: TGTGCCAGCAGCCCACGGACAGGGGTGAACGAGCAGTACTTC; CDR3aa: CASSPRTGVNEQYF; j_gene: TRBJ2-7; d_gene: TRBD1; abundance: NA; v_gene: TRBV11-2
CDR3nt: TGCGCCAGCTCCCCTGGGAGCGGGGGGGCGGACCAGTACTTC; CDR3aa: CASSPGSGGADQYF; j_gene: TRBJ2-5; d_gene: TRBD2; abundance: NA; v_gene: TRBV5-1
CDR3nt: TGTGCCACCAGCAGGGGGCGGGGGGTCGGTCAGCCCCAGCATTTT; CDR3aa: CATSRGRGVGQPQHF; j_gene: TRBJ1-5; d_gene: NA; abundance: NA; v_gene: TRBV15
CDR3nt: TGTGCCAGCAGCTCCCTCCCCAGGGGGCTACAGTTCTTC; CDR3aa: CASSSLPRGLQFF; j_gene: TRBJ2-1; d_gene: TRBD1; abundance: NA; v_gene: TRBV11-3
CDR3nt: TGTGCCAGCAGCCAGTTAGGCGAGGGCACTGAAGCTTTCTTT; CDR3aa: CASSQLGEGTEAFF; j_gene: TRBJ1-1; d_gene: NA; abundance: NA; v_gene: TRBV28
CDR3nt: TGTGCCAGTAGTATGGGCAGGGGGCTTGATCAGCCCCAGCATTTT; CDR3aa: CASSMGRGLDQPQHF; j_gene: TRBJ1-5; d_gene: TRBD1; abundance: NA; v_gene: TRBV19
CDR3nt: TGTGCCAGCATTCCTAGCGGGAGAGGCGCAGATACGCAGTATTTT; CDR3aa: CASIPSGRGADTQYF; j_gene: TRBJ2-3; d_gene: TRBD2; abundance: NA; v_gene: TRBV2
CDR3nt: TGTGCCAGCAGCGTATCCGGGACAGGGAGTAGAAGGAATTCACCCCTCCACTTT; CDR3aa: CASSVSGTGSRRNSPLHF; j_gene: TRBJ1-6; d_gene: TRBD1; abundance: once; v_gene: TRBV9
CDR3nt: TGTGCCAGCAGCCAACCCGGGAGGGAGCGGGAAAAACTGTTTTTT; CDR3aa: CASSQPGREREKLFF; j_gene: TRBJ1-4; d_gene: NA; abundance: NA; v_gene: TRBV14
CDR3nt: TGTGCCAGCAGCCCCCAGGGCAATCAGCCCCAGCATTTT; CDR3aa: CASSPQGNQPQHF; j_gene: TRBJ1-5; d_gene: NA; abundance: NA; v_gene: TRBV7-9
CDR3nt: TGTGCCAGCAGCGAGGTGATCCTCGATACGCAGTATTTT; CDR3aa: CASSEVILDTQYF; j_gene: TRBJ2-3; d_gene: NA; abundance: NA; v_gene: TRBV7-8
CDR3nt: TGTGCCAGCAGTTCCGGGACAGGGCCTTCGGCCAGCACAGATACGCAGTATTTT; CDR3aa: CASSSGTGPSASTDTQYF; j_gene: TRBJ2-3; d_gene: TRBD1; abundance: once; v_gene: TRBV7-2
CDR3nt: TGTGCCAGCAGTAATGGCAGGGGGAGAACCTACGAGCAGTACTTC; CDR3aa: CASSNGRGRTYEQYF; j_gene: TRBJ2-7; d_gene: TRBD1; abundance: NA; v_gene: TRBV6-6
CDR3nt: TGTGCCAGCTCACCCCGGGGGGGAAATCTGTTTTTT; CDR3aa: CASSPRGGNLFF; j_gene: TRBJ1-4; d_gene: NA; abundance: few; v_gene: TRBV18
CDR3nt: TGCGCCAGCAGCCAAGGTTACGGGGGGCTGGGGACTGAAGCTTTCTTT; CDR3aa: CASSQGYGGLGTEAFF; j_gene: TRBJ1-1; d_gene: NA; abundance: NA; v_gene: TRBV4-1
CDR3nt: TGTGCCACCAGCAAACAGACCGGGACAGCTAAACCCTACGAGCAGTACTTC; CDR3aa: CATSKQTGTAKPYEQYF; j_gene: TRBJ2-7; d_gene: TRBD1; abundance: NA; v_gene: TRBV15
CDR3nt: TGTGCCAGCAGTGGACAGGGGGCTGCCACCGGGGAGCTGTTTTTT; CDR3aa: CASSGQGAATGELFF; j_gene: TRBJ2-2; d_gene: TRBD1; abundance: NA; v_gene: TRBV2
CDR3nt: TGTGCCAGTCTCAAGAGCGGGGACGACGAGCAGTACTTC; CDR3aa: CASLKSGDDEQYF; j_gene: TRBJ2-7; d_gene: TRBD2; abundance: NA; v_gene: TRBV28
CDR3nt: TGTGCCAGCAGCTTTCCGGGACAGGGATGGACTGAAGCTTTCTTT; CDR3aa: CASSFPGQGWTEAFF; j_gene: TRBJ1-1; d_gene: TRBD1; abundance: NA; v_gene: TRBV7-8
CDR3nt: TGCGCCAGCAGCTTGGAGGGGGTCGTGACTGGCTCTGGGGCCAACGTCCTGACTTTC; CDR3aa: CASSLEGVVTGSGANVLTF; j_gene: TRBJ2-6; d_gene: NA; abundance: NA; v_gene: TRBV5-1
CDR3nt: TGTGCCACCTCTTTTAAAGGACTAGCGGGTGATACGCAGTATTTT; CDR3aa: CATSFKGLAGDTQYF; j_gene: TRBJ2-3; d_gene: TRBD2; abundance: few; v_gene: TRBV27
CDR3nt: TGCGCCAGCAGCGCGGGGACAGGGACCGGGGAGCTGTTTTTT; CDR3aa: CASSAGTGTGELFF; j_gene: TRBJ2-2; d_gene: TRBD1; abundance: NA; v_gene: TRBV5-1
CDR3nt: TGTGCCAGTCGGGGGGCCAACGTCCTGACTTTC; CDR3aa: CASRGANVLTF; j_gene: TRBJ2-6; d_gene: NA; abundance: NA; v_gene: TRBV9
CDR3nt: TGCGCCAGCAGCCTCATGTCGAGGGAGACCCAGTACTTC; CDR3aa: CASSLMSRETQYF; j_gene: TRBJ2-5; d_gene: NA; abundance: once; v_gene: TRBV10-2
CDR3nt: TGCGCCAGCAGCTTGACAGGGGCAGTGTCCTACAATGAGCAGTTCTTC; CDR3aa: CASSLTGAVSYNEQFF; j_gene: TRBJ2-1; d_gene: TRBD1; abundance: NA; v_gene: TRBV5-1
CDR3nt: TGTGCCATCAGTGCCGACAGGGGGCATCAGCCCCAGCATTTT; CDR3aa: CAISADRGHQPQHF; j_gene: TRBJ1-5; d_gene: TRBD1; abundance: NA; v_gene: TRBV10-3
CDR3nt: TGTGCCAGCAGGCATCCAGGGGTGAAGGAGACCCAGTACTTC; CDR3aa: CASRHPGVKETQYF; j_gene: TRBJ2-5; d_gene: NA; abundance: NA; v_gene: TRBV25-1
CDR3nt: TGTGCCAGCAGTCCCCCCAGGGGGAAGTACACTGAAGCTTTCTTT; CDR3aa: CASSPPRGKYTEAFF; j_gene: TRBJ1-1; d_gene: TRBD1; abundance: NA; v_gene: TRBV28
CDR3nt: TGCAGTGCTAGTGTCGAGAATGAGCAGTTCTTC; CDR3aa: CSASVENEQFF; j_gene: TRBJ2-1; d_gene: NA; abundance: NA; v_gene: TRBV20-1
CDR3nt: TGTGCCAGCAGCTTGGAGGGACAGACGAACACCGGGGAGCTGTTTTTT; CDR3aa: CASSLEGQTNTGELFF; j_gene: TRBJ2-2; d_gene: NA; abundance: NA; v_gene: TRBV11-2
CDR3nt: TGTGCAAGTCGCTTACAAGTGAGGGTCGGGTTTACCGGGGAGCTGTTTTTT; CDR3aa: CASRLQVRVGFTGELFF; j_gene: TRBJ2-2; d_gene: NA; abundance: NA; v_gene: TRBV12-2
CDR3nt: TGTGCCAGCAGTTACGGGAGGGATAGATACGAGCAGTACTTC; CDR3aa: CASSYGRDRYEQYF; j_gene: TRBJ2-7; d_gene: TRBD2; abundance: NA; v_gene: TRBV6-5